This T cell receptor (beta chain) was identified during a study of PD-1 blockade in classical Hodgkin lymphoma (dated by TCRdb to about 2020). For the study in its entirety: Nivolumab dosing was 3 mg/kg intravenously every 2 weeks, continuing until either disease progression or unacceptable toxicity. To define a peripheral blood immune signature of response to PD-1 blockade in classical Hodgkin lymphoma, the study combined TCR beta sequencing with CyTOF.

Broader findings and caveats from the paper: Lower diversity was seen in patients whose nivolumab began less than 1 year after ASCT, and these patients were left out of later analyses so that immune reconstitution would not confound the results. Baseline TCR diversity was reported to be lower in newly diagnosed patients than in healthy donors, and even lower in relapsed/refractory patients. By C4D1, a significant rise was seen in CD4+ TCR diversity but not in CD8+ TCR diversity (p=0.0027 vs p=0.16), and the rise was most apparent among complete responders (p=0.02). The study was restricted to a single clinical trial cohort, and the causes of repertoire differences, possibly disease activity or prior therapy, were left undefined. Among trial patients, those achieving complete response had baseline diversity similar to that of newly diagnosed patients, while diversity was significantly lower in partial responders and progressors.

Genomic DNA was isolated using the Qiagen DNeasy kit from unsorted PBMCs as well as from negatively selected CD4+ and CD8+ fractions. TCR beta CDR3 regions were subjected to amplification by immunoSEQ multiplex PCR with primers that anneal to V and J segments. A synthetic immune receptor repertoire was used to minimize amplification bias, and any residual bias was removed computationally once sequencing was done. As for the authors' bioinformatics: Custom Python scripts were used to quantify repertoire diversity as the Shannon entropy index. Unsorted, CD4+ and CD8+ repertoires were examined separately, except in combined analyses, for which CD4+ and CD8+ sequences were merged in silico. A clone was considered expanded if an increase in frequency of at least 2-fold after treatment relative to C1D1 was found, and a pseudocount of 0.5 was applied to clones undetected at baseline. Singleton clones were defined as clones with 0 or 1 copy at C1D1, and non-singleton clones were defined as clones with 2 or more copies. Clones expanded in unsorted samples were annotated as CD4+, CD8+ or unknown by matching protein sequences in sorted samples from the same patient. Wilcoxon tests on paired samples were used to test changes in diversity from C1D1 to C4D1. TCRdb's version of the immuneACCESS table is confined to in-frame rearrangements and falls short of the full clone set. An unresolved V gene accounts for under half of the shortfall where checked; the remainder is of unknown origin. The DNA gave D and trimming, while V, J and clone size come from that table. Within this sample are tens of thousands of clones, with over 80% of them counted one time only. Approximately 3% of the sample rests with the top ten.

The CDR3 sequence holds 13 residues, the cysteine and phenylalanine included. This entry keeps only the CDR3 DNA: 39 bases, framed from base 1. Trimming at the junction amounts to 8 bases on V and 2 bases on J, and the germline ends lie 11 bases apart. CDR1 MNHEY and CDR2 SVGAGI are derived from the germline V gene. The time point label on this specimen signifies: cycle 4 day 1 (C4D1), after less than 7 weeks of nivolumab. Every trial patient had relapsed following autologous stem cell transplantation, and prior brentuximab vedotin exposure was what differed among cohorts A, B and C. Magnetic negative selection with a Miltenyi CD4+ T cell isolation kit was used to purify CD4+ T cells from thawed PBMCs. The trial cohort was composed of 56 patients with relapsed/refractory classical Hodgkin lymphoma, for whom complete response, partial response or progressive disease was recorded as best overall response. Single-agent nivolumab was administered to trial patients in the multi-cohort phase II CheckMate 205 trial. An independent review committee assessed best overall response by applying the 2007 International Working Group response criteria. Trial PBMCs were collected immediately before nivolumab initiation (C1D1) and during therapy at cycle 2 day 1 and cycle 4 day 1. After peripheral blood was drawn into 8 mL Vacutainer Cell Preparation Tubes, PBMCs were isolated by centrifugation and then cryopreserved. Purified CD4+ and CD8+ fractions were prepared only for cases where an additional PBMC sample was available. On LS columns in a quadroMACS separator, the magnetically labelled cells were depleted, and the flow-through was collected as the purified fraction.

With regard to this clone: Which antigen it targets is not known. There are no base qualities to consult, and no much larger clone falls within one base.

The TCR originated in a human donor with classical Hodgkin lymphoma. The material was CD4+ T cells from blood, obtained before the fourth cycle of nivolumab. The chain uses TRBV6-5 and TRBJ2-3; no D gene call is confident. For the CDR3, the sequence is CASHPRNTDTQYF. The nucleotide sequence reads TGTGCCAGCCACCCACGGAACACAGATACGCAGTATTTT.